The rows below give T cell receptor beta chains drawn from one sample of a study of shared clonotypes between healthy human individuals. TCRdb's copy holds only in-frame clones and misses some; the assay was immunoSEQ multiplex PCR. This table holds more than 2 million clones, about 95% found once. The sample taken for sequencing was naive CD8+ T cells sorted from blood. These TCRs come from a man younger than 35 in good health. Each CDR3 is given with its conserved first and last residue. The D gene is left open where the match is weak. Not every row has a clone size; where given, it reads once, few, many or a size class.

cdr3_aa,cdr3_nt,clone_size,j_call,cdr3_length,d_call,v_call
CAWSVSSAYEQYF,TGTGCCTGGAGTGTAAGTTCGGCCTACGAGCAGTACTTC,once,TRBJ2-7,13,.,TRBV30
CASSLGPQGVKEGYTF,TGTGCCAGCAGCTTAGGCCCACAGGGGGTCAAGGAAGGCTACACCTTC,.,TRBJ1-2,16,TRBD1,TRBV13
CATSRDRGETQYF,TGTGCCACCAGCAGAGATAGAGGAGAGACCCAGTACTTC,.,TRBJ2-5,13,.,TRBV15
CASSLAQGKYNEQFF,TGTGCCAGCAGCTTAGCTCAGGGCAAGTACAATGAGCAGTTCTTC,.,TRBJ2-1,15,.,TRBV7-9
CASSPGTSGAQETQYF,TGTGCCAGCAGTCCCGGGACTAGCGGAGCCCAAGAGACCCAGTACTTC,.,TRBJ2-5,16,TRBD2,TRBV27
CASSFILFSDEQFF,TGTGCCAGCAGCTTTATCCTATTTTCCGATGAGCAGTTCTTC,.,TRBJ2-1,14,.,TRBV5-6
CASSSPAEGGELFF,TGTGCCAGCAGTTCCCCCGCAGAAGGGGGGGAGCTGTTTTTT,.,TRBJ2-2,14,.,TRBV28
CASSFRQGESDEQYF,TGCGCCAGCAGCTTTAGACAGGGGGAGTCCGACGAGCAGTACTTC,.,TRBJ2-7,15,TRBD1,TRBV5-1
CASSDAGGDYNEQFF,TGTGCCAGCAGTGACGCGGGGGGGGACTACAATGAGCAGTTCTTC,.,TRBJ2-1,15,TRBD2,TRBV2
CASSEDRGWEQYF,TGTGCCAGCAGTGAAGATCGGGGTTGGGAGCAGTACTTC,.,TRBJ2-7,13,.,TRBV6-1
CASSDVADSYEQYF,TGTGCCAGCAGTGATGTAGCGGACTCCTACGAGCAGTACTTC,.,TRBJ2-7,14,.,TRBV25-1
CATSRAGRNYEQYF,TGTGCCACCAGCAGAGCAGGACGGAACTACGAGCAGTACTTC,.,TRBJ2-7,14,.,TRBV15
CASSEDGGPTNQPQHF,TGTGCCAGCAGTGAAGATGGAGGGCCAACCAATCAGCCCCAGCATTTT,once,TRBJ1-5,16,.,TRBV6-1
CASSSPKAGGPTDTQYF,TGTGCCAGCAGCTCCCCCAAGGCGGGAGGGCCTACAGATACGCAGTATTTT,once,TRBJ2-3,17,TRBD2,TRBV7-9
CASIRQGARTEAFF,TGTGCCAGCATTCGACAGGGGGCGCGAACTGAAGCTTTCTTT,.,TRBJ1-1,14,TRBD1,TRBV28
CASSDRGPGTGFEQYF,TGTGCCAGCAGTGACAGGGGCCCTGGGACAGGGTTCGAGCAGTACTTC,.,TRBJ2-7,16,TRBD1,TRBV6-1
CAISDAVNEQFF,TGTGCCATCAGTGATGCAGTGAATGAGCAGTTCTTC,.,TRBJ2-1,12,.,TRBV10-3
CASSLGQGFRPQHF,TGTGCCAGCAGCTTAGGACAGGGGTTTAGGCCCCAGCATTTT,.,TRBJ1-5,14,TRBD1,TRBV5-6
CASSLKLGTPLNEQYF,TGTGCCAGCAGCTTAAAACTGGGGACCCCGCTTAACGAGCAGTACTTC,.,TRBJ2-7,16,.,TRBV7-6
CASSLEGQGSGETQYF,TGTGCCAGCAGCTTGGAGGGACAGGGGTCGGGAGAGACCCAGTACTTC,.,TRBJ2-5,16,TRBD1,TRBV5-6
CASSTGGFEQYF,TGTGCCAGCTCTACAGGGGGTTTCGAGCAGTACTTC,.,TRBJ2-7,12,TRBD1,TRBV10-3
CASSKREGSQETQYF,TGTGCCAGCAGTAAACGGGAGGGATCCCAAGAGACCCAGTACTTC,.,TRBJ2-5,15,TRBD2,TRBV6-5
CASRGQGGQELFF,TGTGCCAGCAGGGGACAGGGCGGTCAGGAACTGTTTTTT,.,TRBJ1-4,13,TRBD1,TRBV6-6
CASSLEGRPSSYEQYF,TGCGCCAGCAGCTTGGAAGGCAGGCCGAGCTCCTACGAGCAGTACTTC,.,TRBJ2-7,16,.,TRBV5-1
CASSSETRQFQETQYF,TGTGCCAGCAGCTCTGAAACGAGGCAGTTCCAAGAGACCCAGTACTTC,.,TRBJ2-5,16,.,TRBV7-9
CASSPRAGEGADTQYF,TGTGCCAGCAGCCCCCGAGCAGGGGAAGGGGCAGATACGCAGTATTTT,.,TRBJ2-3,16,.,TRBV9
CASSSPFGAGSQETQYF,TGTGCCAGCAGCTCCCCGTTCGGAGCGGGGAGTCAAGAGACCCAGTACTTC,.,TRBJ2-5,17,TRBD2,TRBV7-9
CASSPDGPYEQYF,TGTGCCAGCAGCCCGGACGGACCCTACGAGCAGTACTTC,.,TRBJ2-7,13,.,TRBV27
CASSLRTEGNQPQHF,TGTGCCAGCAGTTTAAGGACAGAAGGCAATCAGCCCCAGCATTTT,.,TRBJ1-5,15,.,TRBV28
CASRTGILNVETQYF,TGTGCCAGCAGGACCGGGATTTTAAATGTGGAGACCCAGTACTTC,.,TRBJ2-5,15,.,TRBV6-1
CAWGPSLQGAYSPLHF,TGTGCCTGGGGGCCATCATTACAGGGGGCTTATTCACCCCTCCACTTT,once,TRBJ1-6,16,TRBD1,TRBV30
CASGLATGTGIEQYF,TGTGCTAGTGGTTTGGCCACCGGGACAGGGATCGAGCAGTACTTC,.,TRBJ2-7,15,TRBD1,TRBV12-5
CASSPPTGRLAGAPFNEQFF,TGTGCCAGCAGTCCCCCGACAGGCCGACTAGCGGGGGCCCCATTCAATGAGCAGTTCTTC,.,TRBJ2-1,20,TRBD2,TRBV28